The 30 T cell receptor beta chains in this list originate from one sample, sequenced in a study of blood T cell repertoires in COVID-19. Clones were read by immunoSEQ multiplex PCR, and TCRdb kept only the in-frame ones, dropping some. The sample has around 240,000 clones; just under 85% are singletons. Sequencing used peripheral blood. All receptors come from an elderly woman with acute or convalescent COVID-19.

The chain uses TRBV3-1 (or the pseudogene TRBV3-2) and TRBJ2-3; no clear D. V was trimmed by 0 bases and J by 1 base, leaving 5 bases between them. From germline, CDR1 is LGHDT and CDR2 YNNKEL (reference sequence). The CDR3 has 14 amino acids. CDR3 nucleotides: TGTGCCAGCAGCCAAGACCTTGGCACAGATACGCAGTATTTT. Protein product: CASSQDLGTDTQYF.

The CDR3 region has the DNA TGTGCCAGCAGTTACTCTCAGGGTAGAGATGGCTACACCTTC. This gives the protein CASSYSQGRDGYTF. The rearrangement links TRBV6-5 to TRBJ1-2; a possible D gene is TRBD1 (5 bases). V lost 0 bases and J 6 bases, leaving 11 bases between the germline ends. The CDR3 sequence is 14 residues long. Germline CDR1 MNHEY, CDR2 SVGAGI.

This chain links TRBV5-8 with TRBJ2-3; 11 bases agree with TRBD2. Losses at the gene ends were 0 bases for V and 1 base for J; bases not matched to a gene: 1. The V gene's germline CDR1 is SGHTS and CDR2 YDEGEE. The CDR3 is 16 amino acids. CDR3 in amino acids: CASSLGGLAGTDTQYF. The DNA of the CDR3 is TGTGCCAGCAGCTTGGGGGGACTAGCGGGCACAGATACGCAGTATTTT.

This chain connects TRBV6-6 to TRBJ2-3; tentative D call: TRBD2 (6 bases). This CDR3 is 12 amino acids long. The germline V gene has CDR1 MNHNY and CDR2 SVGAGI (reference sequence). Trimming pared 10 bases from V and 0 bases from J, leaving 8 bases between. CDR3 DNA sequence: TGTGCCACAAGCGGGAGCACAGATACGCAGTATTTT. This sequence encodes CATSGSTDTQYF.

V is TRBV24-1 and J is TRBJ2-1; tentatively, D is TRBD2 (5 bases). The germline CDR1 and CDR2 sequences are KGHDR and SFDVKD. The CDR3 sequence is 18 residues long. V was trimmed by 5 bases and J by 8 bases, leaving 27 bases between them. DNA of the CDR3: TGTGCCACCAGTGGGAAAGGGCGGGCGGTTCTTTTGGGCGATGAGCAGTTCTTC. Amino acids: CATSGKGRAVLLGDEQFF.

This clone was found once. This chain links TRBV3-1 (or the pseudogene TRBV3-2) with TRBJ1-1; D not resolved. The CDR3 has 13 residues. In germline, CDR1 is LGHDT, CDR2 YNNKEL (reference sequence). Trimming cost V 0 bases and J 3 bases, with 5 bases left between them. The CDR3 DNA sequence: TGTGCCAGCAGCCAAGACGGGTACACTGAAGCTTTCTTT. Its protein product is CASSQDGYTEAFF.

The table lists this clone with a few counts. J is TRBJ1-2 and V is TRBV5-8; D is unresolved. The germline V and J ends were trimmed by 0 bases and 0 bases, with 6 bases remaining between them. Germline CDR1 SGHTS, CDR2 YDEGEE. The CDR3 consists of 14 residues. CDR3 protein: CASSLGAANYGYTF. In DNA form, the CDR3 reads TGTGCCAGCAGCTTGGGGGCAGCTAACTATGGCTACACCTTC.

This chain links TRBV4-3 with TRBJ2-1; the D gene is possibly TRBD2 (6 bases). This CDR3 comprises 14 residues. Germline V lookup: CDR1 LGHNA, CDR2 YSLEER. Trimming shortened V by 3 bases and J by 7 bases, and 13 bases separated the two germline ends. The CDR3 sequence is CASSHRLEGNEQFF. For the CDR3, the DNA is TGCGCCAGCAGCCATCGACTAGAGGGTAATGAGCAGTTCTTC.

This clone has just one count. The chain recombines TRBV7-2 with TRBJ2-4; TRBD2 aligns across 7 bases. The V segment lost 5 bases and the J segment 4 bases; nucleotides outside the gene matches: 11. From germline, CDR1 is SGHTA and CDR2 FQGNSA. The CDR3 spans 16 residues. CDR3: CASSLSIVGGKNIQYF. The CDR3, as DNA: TGTGCCAGCAGCCTCTCTATAGTGGGGGGGAAAAACATTCAGTACTTC.

The chain combines TRBV19 with TRBJ2-7, with 11 bases lining up with TRBD2. Germline trimming cut 5 bases from V and 1 base from J; bases unmatched to any gene: 10. The germline CDR1 and CDR2 sequences are LNHDA and SQIVND (reference sequence). This CDR3 has 17 residues. CDR3 nucleotide sequence: TGTGCCAGTAGTGGACTGAGAACTAGCGGGAGTTCCTACGAGCAGTACTTC. It specifies CASSGLRTSGSSYEQYF.

The chain has TRBV20-1 and TRBJ2-1; possibly TRBD1 for D (5 bases). The CDR3 sequence is 13 residues long. Trimming removed 3 bases at V and 5 bases at J, with 11 bases between. Germline CDR1 is DFQATT and CDR2 is SNEGSKA (reference sequence). The CDR3 sequence is CSASSGANNEQFF. For the CDR3, the DNA is TGCAGTGCTAGTTCTGGGGCGAACAATGAGCAGTTCTTC.

The rearrangement joins TRBV7-2 to TRBJ1-5; tentative D call: TRBD1 (6 bases). The CDR3 sequence is 14 residues long. Germline V lookup: CDR1 SGHTA, CDR2 FQGNSA. The V end lost 8 bases, the J end lost 1 base, and 12 bases lay between the germline ends. Here the CDR3 DNA reads TGTGCCAGCCAGGGGATACACAGCAATCAGCCCCAGCATTTT. Translated: CASQGIHSNQPQHF.

V usage is TRBV28 and J usage is TRBJ1-2, with D unclear. Germline V CDR1 and CDR2: MDHEN, SYDVKM. This CDR3 has 12 amino acids. With 5 bases removed from V and 7 bases from J, the gap between germline ends came to 11 bases. CDR3 DNA sequence: TGTGCCAGCAGTCCCCCTCGGTTTGGCTACACCTTC. This encodes CASSPPRFGYTF.

As regards this clone: Additional DNA sequences in this sample encode the identical CDR3. The rearrangement uses TRBV7-9 and TRBJ2-7; the D gene is possibly TRBD2 (5 bases). V was pared by 5 bases and J by 3 bases, with 8 bases between. This CDR3 region has 12 residues. CDR1 SEHNR and CDR2 FQNEAQ come from the germline V gene (reference sequence). The CDR3 loop is CASSPRGYEQYF. For the CDR3, the DNA is TGTGCCAGCAGCCCCCGGGGCTACGAGCAGTACTTC.

The chain links TRBV19 to TRBJ1-1; 8 bases match TRBD1. From germline, CDR1 is LNHDA and CDR2 SQIVND (reference sequence). The CDR3 consists of 16 residues. V trimming: 3 bases; J trimming: 2 bases; junction bases outside the gene matches: 8. The CDR3 region is CASSIGAGGFNTEAFF. CDR3 sequence (DNA): TGTGCCAGTAGTATTGGGGCAGGGGGCTTTAACACTGAAGCTTTCTTT.

This clone has a handful of counts. The genes are TRBV27 and TRBJ2-7, with 11 bases fitting TRBD1. V trimming: 4 bases; J trimming: 7 bases; junction bases outside the gene matches: 6. The CDR3 extends over 14 amino acids. Germline assignment: CDR1 MNHEY and CDR2 SMNVEV (reference sequence). The chain's CDR3 is CASSYRTGGYEQYF. As DNA, the CDR3 is TGTGCCAGCAGTTATCGGACAGGGGGCTATGAGCAGTACTTC.

The V call is TRBV6-2 or TRBV6-3, the J call TRBJ2-1; possibly TRBD2 for D (6 bases). Trimming took 8 bases from V and 4 from J, leaving 15 bases between them. Germline V gene sequence: CDR1 MNHEY, CDR2 SVGEGT. The CDR3 spans 14 residues. CDR3 coding DNA: TGTGCCAGCTGCCCGGGACTGGGGTACAATGAGCAGTTCTTC. This encodes CASCPGLGYNEQFF.

The J gene is TRBJ2-5, the V gene TRBV7-2; D possibly corresponds to TRBD2 (5 bases). Deletions cut 1 base from V and 1 base from J, with 16 bases between. This CDR3 has 17 residues. CDR1 is SGHTA and CDR2 is FQGNSA in the germline V gene. CDR3 residues: CASSLGGAGAIQETQYF. DNA of the CDR3: TGTGCCAGCAGCTTAGGTGGCGCGGGCGCGATCCAAGAGACCCAGTACTTC.

This clone has only a few counts. The rearrangement joins TRBV2 to TRBJ2-1; D is ambiguous. CDR1 and CDR2 (germline): SNHLY, FYNNEI. The CDR3 runs 12 residues. Trimming pared 6 bases from V and 12 bases from J, leaving 15 bases between. The CDR3 region is CASRATLIRQFF. As DNA, the CDR3 is TGTGCCAGCAGAGCGACCCTCATCAGGCAGTTCTTC.

The chain couples TRBV27 to TRBJ2-5, with TRBD2 matching over 9 bases. The CDR3 sequence is 15 residues long. Germline loops: CDR1 MNHEY, CDR2 SMNVEV (reference sequence). V was clipped by 2 bases and J by 1 base; unmatched bases: 2. The CDR3 region is CASSLVAGVQETQYF. The CDR3 DNA reads as TGTGCCAGCAGTTTAGTAGCGGGGGTCCAAGAGACCCAGTACTTC.

The rearrangement joins TRBV6-5 to TRBJ2-7; TRBD1 matches 8 bases. Germline V lookup: CDR1 MNHEY, CDR2 SVGAGI. With V trimmed by 11 bases and J by 1 base, 7 bases remained unmatched. The CDR3 runs 13 residues. In nucleotides, the CDR3 is TGTGCCGGCGGACAGGGCCGTTCCTACGAGCAGTACTTC. It codes for CAGGQGRSYEQYF.

The chain recombines TRBV11-1 with TRBJ2-3; no clear D. Trimming took 5 bases from V and 0 from J, leaving 3 bases between them. Germline V gene lookup returns CDR1 SGHAT and CDR2 FQDESV (reference sequence). The CDR3 runs to 12 residues. The CDR3 region is CASSLSTDTQYF. The CDR3 DNA follows: TGTGCCAGCAGCCTAAGCACAGATACGCAGTATTTT. The whole variable domain, remainder taken from reference TRBV11-1 and TRBJ2-3, is EAEVAQSPRYKITEKSQAVAFWCDPISGHATLYWYRQILGQGPELLVQFQDESVVDDSQLPKDRFSAERLKGVDSTLKIQPAELGDSAMYLCASSLSTDTQYFGPGTRLTVL.

The chain couples TRBV19 to TRBJ2-7; TRBD1 aligns across 7 bases. Germline values: CDR1 LNHDA, CDR2 SQIVND (reference sequence). The junction had 3 bases not matched to a gene; V was cut back by 3 bases and J by 1 base. This CDR3 region has 14 residues. CDR3 in amino acids: CASSIGTDSYEQYF. Here the CDR3 DNA reads TGTGCCAGTAGTATCGGGACAGATTCCTACGAGCAGTACTTC.

The chain joins TRBV3-1 (or the pseudogene TRBV3-2) to TRBJ2-7, with 8 nucleotides matching TRBD1. The germline gives CDR1 LGHDT, CDR2 YNNKEL (reference sequence). This CDR3 contains 14 residues. V was clipped by 5 bases and J by 4 bases; unmatched bases: 7. The CDR3 DNA follows: TGTGCCAGCAGCGCGGACAGGGACACTTACGAGCAGTACTTC. This translates into CASSADRDTYEQYF.

This clone was detected only once. This chain joins TRBV11-2 and TRBJ2-7; maybe TRBD2 (5 bases). The CDR3 totals 11 residues. In germline, CDR1 is SGHAT, CDR2 FQNNGV. Trimming cost V 7 bases and J 7 bases, with 11 bases left between them. Written as DNA, the CDR3 is TGTGCCAGCACCCTAGAGCGGGAGCAGTACTTC. It specifies CASTLEREQYF.

The CDR3 sequence: CASSFSAGGGYEQYF. The DNA for the CDR3 is TGTGCCAGCAGCTTTTCAGCGGGAGGGGGCTACGAGCAGTACTTC. The V gene is TRBV7-8, the J gene TRBJ2-7, with 10 bases aligning to TRBD2. J lost 3 bases, V lost 3 bases, and 5 bases had no gene match. This CDR3 is 15 amino acids long. Germline values: CDR1 SGHVS, CDR2 FQNEAQ.

The chain employs TRBV5-1 and TRBJ2-1, with D tentatively TRBD1 (5 bases). This CDR3 has 11 residues. Looked up from germline, CDR1 is SGHRS and CDR2 is YFSETQ. V shed 0 bases and J shed 10 bases, with 5 bases lying between them. The DNA of the CDR3 is TGCGCCAGCAGCTTGGGGACAGAGCAGTTCTTC. Translation gives CASSLGTEQFF. Filled out from reference TRBV5-1 and TRBJ2-1, the complete variable domain reads KAGVTQTPRYLIKTRGQQVTLSCSPISGHRSVSWYQQTPGQGLQFLFEYFSETQRNKGNFPGRFSGRQFSNSRSEMNVSTLELGDSALYLCASSLGTEQFFGPGTRLTVL.

This chain uses TRBV7-8 with TRBJ2-7, with no clear D. Between the trimmed V and J ends, which lost 1 base and 1 base, there was a span of 8 bases. Germline V gene data show CDR1 as SGHVS and CDR2 as FQNEAQ. CDR3 length: 14 amino acids. As DNA, the CDR3 is TGTGCCAGCAGCTTAGGTACTGTGTCCTACGAGCAGTACTTC. Protein sequence: CASSLGTVSYEQYF.

This rearrangement joins TRBV5-6 to TRBJ1-3, with 8 bases lining up with TRBD1. CDR1 is SGHDT and CDR2 is YYEEEE in the germline V gene. The CDR3 totals 16 residues. Germline trimming cut 2 bases from V and 2 bases from J; bases unmatched to any gene: 6. CDR3 sequence reads: CASSFGQGLTGNTIYF. DNA of the CDR3: TGTGCCAGCAGCTTTGGACAGGGTCTGACTGGAAACACCATATATTTT. Supplemented by reference TRBV5-6 and TRBJ1-3, the full variable domain reads DAGVTQSPTHLIKTRGQQVTLRCSPKSGHDTVSWYQQALGQGPQFIFQYYEEEERQRGNFPDRFSGHQFPNYSSELNVNALLLGDSALYLCASSFGQGLTGNTIYFGEGSWLTVV.

V is TRBV5-6 and J is TRBJ1-1, with D perhaps matching TRBD1 (6 bases). Trimming removed 3 bases from V and 10 bases from J, with 13 bases in between. This CDR3 spans 12 amino acids. CDR1 SGHDT and CDR2 YYEEEE come from the germline V gene. In nucleotides, the CDR3 is TGTGCCAGCAGCTGGGGGCTCACGGCAGCTTTCTTT. Translated: CASSWGLTAAFF.